The subject of this entry is one TCR beta chain. Its antigen is not identified. With ipilimumab providing CTLA-4 blockade, focal radiation was administered to patients who had chemo-refractory metastatic non-small-cell lung cancer. Measured with immunoSEQ multiplex PCR; TCRdb has only the in-frame clones, and not every one. The repertoire holds 70,000 to 90,000 clones, with about 87% as singletons. With 3 bases clipped from V and 0 bases from J, the junction kept 5 bases outside the gene matches. This CDR3 has 16 amino acids. Germline CDR1 is SGDLS and CDR2 is YYNGEE. This specimen belongs to a study of radiotherapy plus CTLA-4 blockade in lung cancer. Study findings and constraints: Interferon-beta and early blood T cell clone dynamics reportedly predicted response best. Researchers report tumor-derived TCR clones expanding in blood after radiotherapy plus ipilimumab.

The rearrangement uses TRBV9 and TRBJ2-2; 7 nucleotides match TRBD1. The clonotype comes from a human donor with non-small cell lung cancer who had stable disease on radiotherapy plus ipilimumab. The source material was peripheral blood, sampled from a patient treated with radiotherapy plus ipilimumab. CDR3 DNA: TGTGCCAGCAGCGCTCGACAGGGATCGAACACCGGGGAGCTGTTTTTT. Protein: CASSARQGSNTGELFF.